The sequence of this T cell receptor (beta chain) was determined in a study of OX40 agonist ivuxolimab in advanced cancers. Study context: Enrolled patients in dose escalation had cancers that were hepatocellular carcinoma, melanoma, renal cell or head and neck cancer. The group had a mean age of 60 years, ranged from about 20 to 80, and was 82.7% male. Study-level results: Normalized expansion of T-cell clones was also low for some nonresponders. On average, CD8+ T cells showed a greater number of expanded clones than CD4+.

Details on this clone: Its antigen is still unknown.

The repertoire was sequenced with immunoSEQ multiplex PCR; TCRdb's copy has only in-frame clones and lacks some. The data hold about 15,000 clones, with about 80% observed a single time. This CDR3 is 15 amino acids long. Germline-derived CDR1 and CDR2 are MNHNS and SASEGT. This chain joins TRBV6-1 and TRBJ2-5; the match to TRBD2 covers 9 bases. The DNA end lines up better with TRBJ2-7; the J call may be wrong. The sequence came from an adult with an advanced solid tumor such as melanoma, head and neck, liver or kidney cancer. Specimen: CD4+ or CD8+ T cells sorted from blood, collected in a trial of the OX40 agonist ivuxolimab. The CDR3 sequence: CASSETSGFSYEQYF. The CDR3 coding sequence is TGTGCCAGCAGTGAAACTAGCGGGTTCTCCTACGAGCAGTACTTC.